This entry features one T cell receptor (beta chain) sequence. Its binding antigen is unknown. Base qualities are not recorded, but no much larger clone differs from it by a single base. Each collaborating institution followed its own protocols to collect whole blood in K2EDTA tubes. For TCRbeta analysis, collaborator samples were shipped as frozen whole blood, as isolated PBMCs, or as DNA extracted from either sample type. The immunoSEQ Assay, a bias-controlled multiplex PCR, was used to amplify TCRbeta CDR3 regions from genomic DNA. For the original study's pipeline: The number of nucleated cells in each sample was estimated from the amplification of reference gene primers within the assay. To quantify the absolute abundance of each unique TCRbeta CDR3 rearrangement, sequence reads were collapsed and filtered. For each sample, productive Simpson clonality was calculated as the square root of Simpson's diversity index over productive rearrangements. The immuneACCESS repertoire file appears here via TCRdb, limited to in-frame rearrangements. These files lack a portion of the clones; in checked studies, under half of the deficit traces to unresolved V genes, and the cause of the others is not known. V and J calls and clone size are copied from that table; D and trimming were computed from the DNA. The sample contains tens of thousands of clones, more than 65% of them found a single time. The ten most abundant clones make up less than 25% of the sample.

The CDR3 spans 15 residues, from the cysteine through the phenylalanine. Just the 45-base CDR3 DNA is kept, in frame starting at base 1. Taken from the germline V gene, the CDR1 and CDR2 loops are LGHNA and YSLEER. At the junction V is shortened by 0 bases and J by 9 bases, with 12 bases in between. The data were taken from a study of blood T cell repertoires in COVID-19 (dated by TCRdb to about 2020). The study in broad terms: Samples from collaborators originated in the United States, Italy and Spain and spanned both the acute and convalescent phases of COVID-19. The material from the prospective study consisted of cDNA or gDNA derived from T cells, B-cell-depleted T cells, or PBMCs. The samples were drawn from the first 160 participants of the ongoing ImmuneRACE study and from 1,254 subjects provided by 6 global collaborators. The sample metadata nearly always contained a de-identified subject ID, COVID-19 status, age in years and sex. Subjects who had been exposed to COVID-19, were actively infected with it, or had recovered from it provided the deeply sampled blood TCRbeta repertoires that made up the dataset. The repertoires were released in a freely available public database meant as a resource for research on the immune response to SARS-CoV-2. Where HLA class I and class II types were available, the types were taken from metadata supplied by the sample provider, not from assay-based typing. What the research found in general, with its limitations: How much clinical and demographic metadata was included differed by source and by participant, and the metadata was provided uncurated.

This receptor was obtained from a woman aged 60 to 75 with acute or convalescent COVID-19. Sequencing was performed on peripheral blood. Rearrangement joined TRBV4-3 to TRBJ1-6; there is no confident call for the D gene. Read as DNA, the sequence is TGCGCCAGCAGCCAAGAAGTCAGAAAAATTTCACCCCTCCACTTT. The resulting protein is CASSQEVRKISPLHF.